A selection of T cell receptor beta chains follows, all from one sample in a study of Graves' ophthalmopathy and Graves' hyperthyroidism. Each CDR3 protein is one row after TCRdb ran MiXCR on the multiplex PCR reads. The sample has about 39,000 distinct CDR3 sequences, roughly 49% seen once. The sequenced sample consisted of peripheral blood. The receptors stem from an adult woman with stable Graves' hyperthyroidism. CDR3s include the opening cysteine and the closing phenylalanine or tryptophan.

j_call: TRBJ2-3; v_call: TRBV20-1; cdr3_aa: CSAEGDSTDTQYF
j_call: TRBJ2-7; v_call: TRBV5-6; cdr3_aa: CARNYEQYF
j_call: TRBJ1-1; v_call: TRBV7-6; cdr3_aa: CASSFDYTGRDTEAFF
j_call: TRBJ2-5; v_call: TRBV20-1; cdr3_aa: CSATGTVQGDQYF
j_call: TRBJ1-1; v_call: TRBV30; cdr3_aa: CAWGQGVQNTEAFF
j_call: TRBJ2-7; v_call: TRBV29-1; cdr3_aa: CSVGTGYYEQYF
j_call: TRBJ1-4; v_call: TRBV7-9; cdr3_aa: CASSSTVAATNEKLFF
j_call: TRBJ2-2; v_call: TRBV20-1; cdr3_aa: CSAINPVPGELFF
j_call: TRBJ2-7; v_call: TRBV25-1; cdr3_aa: CASSSIGQARFGIYEQYF
j_call: TRBJ1-5; v_call: TRBV19; cdr3_aa: CASSDKKLSNQPQHF
j_call: TRBJ2-3; v_call: TRBV9; cdr3_aa: CASSVNSGRGDTQYF
j_call: TRBJ2-5; v_call: TRBV6-2/TRBV6-3; cdr3_aa: CASSYSRVGTQYF
j_call: TRBJ2-3; v_call: TRBV4-1; cdr3_aa: CASSQLEFSTDTQYF
j_call: TRBJ2-7; v_call: TRBV20-1; cdr3_aa: CSALGTSYYEQYF
j_call: TRBJ2-2; v_call: TRBV15; cdr3_aa: CATSRTGNTGELFF
j_call: TRBJ1-5; v_call: TRBV7-2; cdr3_aa: CASSLQGIQPQHF
j_call: TRBJ2-7; v_call: TRBV7-9; cdr3_aa: CASSLEDRPPYEQYF
j_call: TRBJ2-3; v_call: TRBV7-8; cdr3_aa: CASSRLATGPHTQYF
j_call: TRBJ2-7; v_call: TRBV2; cdr3_aa: CASSEGGEQYF
j_call: TRBJ2-7; v_call: TRBV20-1; cdr3_aa: CSARTSGNNEQYF
j_call: TRBJ2-7; v_call: TRBV7-2; cdr3_aa: CASSLGLIYEQYF
j_call: TRBJ1-2; v_call: TRBV15; cdr3_aa: CATSSGGGYGYTF
j_call: TRBJ1-5; v_call: TRBV10-3; cdr3_aa: CAISESGTGDQPQHF
j_call: TRBJ1-2; v_call: TRBV10-3; cdr3_aa: CAISERDRGYYGYTF
j_call: TRBJ2-5; v_call: TRBV5-1; cdr3_aa: CASSFSGKETQYF
j_call: TRBJ2-6; v_call: TRBV25-1; cdr3_aa: CARDIDGANVLTF
j_call: TRBJ2-7; v_call: TRBV24-1; cdr3_aa: CATSEDSYSYEQYF
j_call: TRBJ1-4; v_call: TRBV4-1; cdr3_aa: CASSQDRQTGNEKLFF
j_call: TRBJ2-7; v_call: TRBV9; cdr3_aa: CASSVTGQGFNEQYF
j_call: TRBJ2-5; v_call: TRBV20-1; cdr3_aa: CSARSDREPQPQYF
j_call: TRBJ2-7; v_call: TRBV7-9; cdr3_aa: CASSLASSGSAPPYEQYF
j_call: TRBJ2-5; v_call: TRBV24-1; cdr3_aa: CATSDLGLEETQYF
j_call: TRBJ2-3; v_call: TRBV7-3; cdr3_aa: CASSLGSMGTDTQYF
j_call: TRBJ1-4; v_call: TRBV7-9; cdr3_aa: CASSPDGWDRRIF
j_call: TRBJ2-5; v_call: TRBV20-1; cdr3_aa: CSARVPGTGLAETQYF
j_call: TRBJ1-3; v_call: TRBV29-1; cdr3_aa: CSVKEPSGNTIYF
j_call: TRBJ1-6; v_call: TRBV27; cdr3_aa: CASRPWDSYNSPLHF
j_call: TRBJ1-2; v_call: TRBV6-1; cdr3_aa: CASSEGQIYGYTF
j_call: TRBJ1-2; v_call: TRBV5-1; cdr3_aa: CASSWGRDGYTF
j_call: TRBJ2-7; v_call: TRBV20-1; cdr3_aa: CSASGEGSGRAWWEQYF
j_call: TRBJ2-5; v_call: TRBV7-9; cdr3_aa: CACSSGQGGTQYF